This is a list of T cell receptor beta chains from one sample in a study of T cell responses to AZD1222 COVID-19 vaccine. Profiled with immunoSEQ multiplex PCR; TCRdb holds only in-frame clones, not every one. The data contain around 130,000 clones, 80% to 90% of them singletons. The sample was peripheral blood, taken on day 0 of AZD1222 vaccination. These receptors were taken from an adult in good health. The CDR3 runs from the conserved cysteine through the conserved F or W. Fields, in order: clone size, V gene, J gene, D gene, CDR3 protein, CDR3 DNA. A D gene is named only where the DNA matches it firmly. Where a row states a size, it is once, few, many or the class of an expanded clone; other rows omit it.

clone_size: NA; v_call: TRBV5-6; j_call: TRBJ1-6; d_call: NA; cdr3_aa: CASSPRPPRTGSPLHF; cdr3_nt: TGTGCCAGCAGCCCTCGCCCCCCTCGAACGGGTTCACCCCTCCACTTT
clone_size: few; v_call: TRBV4-2; j_call: TRBJ1-3; d_call: NA; cdr3_aa: CASSQARGDVGNTIYF; cdr3_nt: TGTGCCAGCAGCCAAGCCCGGGGGGATGTGGGAAACACCATATATTTT
clone_size: NA; v_call: TRBV11-2; j_call: TRBJ1-6; d_call: TRBD1; cdr3_aa: CASSRWTGRAPYTNSPLHF; cdr3_nt: TGTGCCAGCAGCCGTTGGACAGGGAGAGCCCCTTACACAAATTCACCCCTCCACTTT
clone_size: NA; v_call: TRBV4-2; j_call: TRBJ1-1; d_call: NA; cdr3_aa: CASSQALGRVKTKAFF; cdr3_nt: TGTGCCAGCAGCCAAGCACTGGGCAGGGTAAAGACGAAAGCTTTCTTT
clone_size: once; v_call: TRBV29-1; j_call: TRBJ1-3; d_call: NA; cdr3_aa: CSVGETSRNTIYF; cdr3_nt: TGCAGCGTTGGGGAGACATCCAGAAACACCATATATTTT
clone_size: NA; v_call: TRBV7-9; j_call: TRBJ2-1; d_call: TRBD1; cdr3_aa: CASSLRTGSGNEQFF; cdr3_nt: TGTGCCAGCAGCTTAAGGACAGGTTCGGGCAATGAGCAGTTCTTC
clone_size: NA; v_call: TRBV6-4; j_call: TRBJ2-1; d_call: NA; cdr3_aa: CASSDAVAPYNEQFF; cdr3_nt: TGTGCCAGCAGTGACGCGGTAGCTCCCTACAATGAGCAGTTCTTC
clone_size: NA; v_call: TRBV7-9; j_call: TRBJ2-7; d_call: NA; cdr3_aa: CASSSPGALGQYF; cdr3_nt: TGTGCCAGCAGCTCGCCCGGAGCTCTCGGGCAGTACTTC
clone_size: NA; v_call: TRBV28; j_call: TRBJ2-3; d_call: TRBD2; cdr3_aa: CASRVSHGGGTDTQYF; cdr3_nt: TGTGCCAGCAGAGTTTCACATGGGGGGGGCACAGATACGCAGTATTTT
clone_size: few; v_call: TRBV23-1; j_call: TRBJ1-2; d_call: NA; cdr3_aa: CASPERQFYREGLYYGYTF; cdr3_nt: TGCGCCAGCCCCGAGAGACAGTTTTACCGTGAAGGTCTGTATTACGGCTACACCTTC
clone_size: NA; v_call: TRBV25-1; j_call: TRBJ2-3; d_call: NA; cdr3_aa: CASRGYTQYF; cdr3_nt: TGTGCCAGCAGGGGCTATACGCAGTATTTT
clone_size: few; v_call: TRBV2; j_call: TRBJ2-7; d_call: NA; cdr3_aa: CARNLQGNF; cdr3_nt: TGTGCCAGAAATCTCCAGGGAAACTTC
clone_size: NA; v_call: TRBV27; j_call: TRBJ1-2; d_call: NA; cdr3_aa: CASSFWQSYGYTF; cdr3_nt: TGTGCCAGCAGTTTTTGGCAGTCTTATGGCTACACCTTC
clone_size: NA; v_call: TRBV1; j_call: TRBJ2-7; d_call: NA; cdr3_aa: CTSSPTAGDMYEQYF; cdr3_nt: TGCACCAGCAGCCCAACAGCGGGAGATATGTACGAGCAGTACTTC
clone_size: NA; v_call: TRBV7-9; j_call: TRBJ1-2; d_call: NA; cdr3_aa: CASSFGGGPNYGYTF; cdr3_nt: TGTGCCAGCAGCTTCGGTGGAGGCCCTAACTATGGCTACACCTTC
clone_size: once; v_call: TRBV7-8; j_call: TRBJ1-1; d_call: TRBD1; cdr3_aa: CASSFQGGTEAFF; cdr3_nt: TGTGCCAGCAGCTTCCAGGGGGGCACTGAAGCTTTCTTT
clone_size: NA; v_call: TRBV19; j_call: TRBJ1-5; d_call: TRBD1; cdr3_aa: CASRRTGPSNQPQHF; cdr3_nt: TGTGCCAGTAGAAGGACAGGGCCTAGCAATCAGCCCCAGCATTTT
clone_size: NA; v_call: TRBV5-6; j_call: TRBJ1-2; d_call: NA; cdr3_aa: CASSLVLGGYTF; cdr3_nt: TGTGCCAGCAGCTTGGTTTTGGGTGGCTACACCTTC
clone_size: NA; v_call: TRBV3-1/TRBV3-2; j_call: TRBJ1-6; d_call: NA; cdr3_aa: CASSQVLTGLNSPLHF; cdr3_nt: TGTGCCAGCAGCCAAGTCTTAACAGGGCTTAATTCACCCCTTCACTTT
clone_size: NA; v_call: TRBV24-1; j_call: TRBJ2-2; d_call: TRBD1; cdr3_aa: CATSDLTGEVAGELFF; cdr3_nt: TGTGCCACCAGTGACTTGACAGGGGAGGTCGCCGGGGAGCTGTTTTTT
clone_size: NA; v_call: TRBV27; j_call: TRBJ1-2; d_call: TRBD1; cdr3_aa: CASSFRQGMGYTF; cdr3_nt: TGTGCCAGCAGTTTTCGACAGGGAATGGGCTACACCTTC
clone_size: NA; v_call: TRBV5-1; j_call: TRBJ1-1; d_call: NA; cdr3_aa: CASSLGDGDTEAFF; cdr3_nt: TGCGCCAGCAGCTTGGGGGACGGGGACACTGAAGCTTTCTTT
clone_size: NA; v_call: TRBV24-1; j_call: TRBJ2-7; d_call: TRBD2; cdr3_aa: CATSDPRGDYSTEQYF; cdr3_nt: TGTGCCACCAGTGATCCCCGGGGGGACTACTCTACGGAGCAGTACTTC